A single sample is the source of the 27 T cell receptor beta chains below, sequenced in a study of T cell responses to AZD1222 COVID-19 vaccine. Generated by immunoSEQ multiplex PCR, the TCRdb table keeps only in-frame clones and is missing some. The sample records some 150,000 clones, 70% to 90% being singletons. This specimen was peripheral blood, taken 28 days after the second AZD1222 dose. These TCRs come from an adult who received the AZD1222 COVID-19 vaccine.

Here the CDR3 DNA reads TGTGCCAGCAGTTTCACAACGGGAAACACCATATATTTT. Translating gives CASSFTTGNTIYF. The rearrangement uses TRBV11-2 and TRBJ1-3; no clear D gene. V was cut by 6 bases and J by 4 bases, with 10 bases left in between. The CDR3 is 13 residues long. Germline CDR1 is SGHAT and CDR2 is FQNNGV.

CDR3 residues: CASSYNLDYEQYF. As DNA, the CDR3 is TGTGCCAGCAGTTACAACCTAGACTACGAGCAGTACTTC. The genes are TRBV6-6 and TRBJ2-7, with D hard to call. The length of the CDR3 is 13 residues. The V gene's germline CDR1 is MNHNY and CDR2 SVGAGI (reference sequence). With 2 bases removed from V and 3 bases from J, the gap between germline ends came to 8 bases.

In DNA form, the CDR3 reads TGCGCCAGCAGCCAAGATTGGGGGACAGGGTCCTCTGGAAACACCATATATTTT. Residues: CASSQDWGTGSSGNTIYF. The rearrangement uses TRBV4-1 and TRBJ1-3, with 9 bases identical to TRBD1. The ends lost 0 bases at V and 0 bases at J; junction bases unmatched: 6. This CDR3 has 18 residues. Germline CDR1 and CDR2: MGHRA and YSYEKL.

The CDR3: CASSSMFSLVVWTGDSPLHF. The CDR3 DNA reads as TGTGCCAGCAGTTCTATGTTTTCTTTGGTGGTCTGGACAGGGGATTCACCCCTCCACTTT. The V and J genes are TRBV6-8 and TRBJ1-6; 9 bases map to TRBD1. The CDR3 is 20 amino acids. Trimming took 4 bases from V and 8 from J; bases not matched to a gene: 21. Germline CDR1 is MNHGY and CDR2 is SAAAGT.

The rearrangement joins TRBV12-3 or TRBV12-4 to TRBJ1-2; TRBD1 might be the D (6 bases). With 5 bases removed from V and 6 bases from J, the gap between germline ends came to 13 bases. The CDR3 runs to 13 residues. The CDR3 DNA reads TGTGCCAGCAGTCGAACAGGGCTTGATGGCTACACCTTC. Translation gives CASSRTGLDGYTF.

For this clone: The sample has other DNA sequences that encode this CDR3 too. This chain joins TRBV6-5 and TRBJ1-2, with no clear D. This CDR3 is 11 amino acids long. Trimming cost V 4 bases and J 2 bases, with 2 bases left between them. CDR1 is MNHEY and CDR2 is SVGAGI in the germline V gene. This CDR3 reads CASSLNYGYTF. The CDR3 DNA is TGTGCCAGCAGTTTGAACTATGGCTACACCTTC.

This clone has just one count. The chain uses TRBV5-8 and TRBJ1-1; TRBD1 agrees at 7 bases. The CDR3 spans 13 residues. V shed 3 bases, J shed 3 bases, and the junction held 2 bases outside the gene matches. In germline, CDR1 is SGHTS, CDR2 YDEGEE. The CDR3 region has the DNA TGTGCCAGCAGCTACGACAGGGACACTGAAGCTTTCTTT. This codes for CASSYDRDTEAFF.

This chain links TRBV30 with TRBJ1-5; no firm D call. The germline V gene encodes CDR1 GTSNPN and CDR2 SVGIG (reference sequence). This CDR3 has 13 amino acids. Trimming cost V 5 bases and J 3 bases, with 11 bases left between them. The CDR3 here is CAWGRDTNQPQHF. The CDR3, as DNA: TGTGCCTGGGGAAGGGATACCAATCAGCCCCAGCATTTT.

The rearrangement links TRBV2 to TRBJ1-5, with D possibly being TRBD1 (6 bases). V lost 4 bases, J lost 0 bases, and 22 bases lay in between. Germline values: CDR1 SNHLY, CDR2 FYNNEI. The CDR3 runs to 19 residues. The CDR3 DNA is TGTGCCAGCAGTGTGTTTCAAGGGGGGGTCCGAAATAGCAATCAGCCCCAGCATTTT. Its protein is CASSVFQGGVRNSNQPQHF.

The J gene is TRBJ2-5, the V gene TRBV29-1; perhaps D is TRBD1 or TRBD2 (6 bases each). The V and J ends lost 3 bases and 2 bases respectively, with 13 bases between them. Looked up from germline, CDR1 is SQVTM and CDR2 is ANQGSEA. The CDR3 spans 14 residues. The CDR3 region is CSVDGGGPQETQYF. The CDR3 DNA reads as TGCAGCGTTGATGGAGGGGGGCCACAAGAGACCCAGTACTTC. The full variable domain, in which reference TRBV29-1 and TRBJ2-5 provide the parts outside the CDR3, is SAVISQKPSRDICQRGTSLTIQCQVDSQVTMMFWYRQQPGQSLTLIATANQGSEATYESGFVIDKFPISRPNLTFSTLTVSNMSPEDSSIYLCSVDGGGPQETQYFGPGTRLLVL.

Here the CDR3 reads CASSPGQAPRSYNSPLHF. In DNA form, the CDR3 reads TGTGCCAGCAGCCCGGGACAGGCCCCACGCTCCTATAATTCACCCCTCCACTTT. This sequence joins TRBV14 and TRBJ1-6; 8 bases match TRBD1. Germline loops: CDR1 SGHDN, CDR2 FVKESK. The ends lost 4 bases at V and 0 bases at J; junction bases unmatched: 8. This CDR3 is 18 amino acids long.

The V gene is TRBV4-1, the J gene TRBJ2-4; TRBD2 might be the D (6 bases). The germline V gene encodes CDR1 MGHRA and CDR2 YSYEKL. This CDR3 is 16 amino acids long. Trimming took 0 bases from V and 6 from J, leaving 15 bases between them. The CDR3 DNA sequence: TGCGCCAGCAGCCAAGATTGGGGGGTTTGGGCAAACATTCAGTACTTC. This gives the protein CASSQDWGVWANIQYF.

This rearrangement joins TRBV5-5 to TRBJ2-7; D possibly uses TRBD1 or TRBD2 (6 bases each). Germline assignment: CDR1 SGHKS and CDR2 YYEKEE (reference sequence). CDR3 length equals 14 residues. The germline V and J ends were trimmed by 5 bases and 5 bases, with 17 bases remaining between them. This CDR3 is CASSLGGGSDEQYF. In DNA form, the CDR3 reads TGTGCCAGCAGTTTAGGAGGGGGTTCTGACGAGCAGTACTTC.

V usage is TRBV4-2 and J usage is TRBJ2-3; D call uncertain. Per the germline V gene, CDR1 is LGHNA and CDR2 is YNFKEQ. This CDR3 comprises 13 residues. V was pared by 2 bases and J by 6 bases, with 9 bases between. This CDR3 reads CASSQIYDDTQYF. The CDR3 nucleotides read TGTGCCAGCAGCCAAATCTACGACGATACGCAGTATTTT.

The chain uses TRBV28 and TRBJ1-1; 7 bases line up with TRBD1. Trimming at V came to 5 bases and at J to 1 base, leaving 7 bases not matched to a gene. Looked up from germline, CDR1 is MDHEN and CDR2 is SYDVKM. CDR3 length: 15 residues. The CDR3 is CASSATGEGNTEAFF. CDR3 DNA: TGTGCCAGCAGTGCCACAGGGGAAGGGAACACTGAAGCTTTCTTT.

This chain connects TRBV5-6 to TRBJ1-5; D is ambiguous. The CDR3 has 16 residues. Germline-derived CDR1 and CDR2 are SGHDT and YYEEEE. V dropped 0 bases and J dropped 0 bases, with 10 bases sitting between them. The CDR3 protein is CASSLAGRFSNQPQHF. The CDR3 DNA sequence: TGTGCCAGCAGCTTGGCCGGGCGGTTTAGCAATCAGCCCCAGCATTTT. The complete variable domain, with remaining parts taken from reference TRBV5-6 and TRBJ1-5, reads DAGVTQSPTHLIKTRGQQVTLRCSPKSGHDTVSWYQQALGQGPQFIFQYYEEEERQRGNFPDRFSGHQFPNYSSELNVNALLLGDSALYLCASSLAGRFSNQPQHFGDGTRLSIL.

This clone appeared once. V and J are TRBV6-1 and TRBJ1-1; D is undetermined. Germline-derived CDR1 and CDR2 are MNHNS and SASEGT. The germline V and J ends were trimmed by 2 bases and 3 bases, with 7 bases remaining between them. The CDR3 runs 13 residues. Here the CDR3 reads CASSERGDTEAFF. DNA of the CDR3: TGTGCCAGCAGTGAACGGGGTGACACTGAAGCTTTCTTT.

The V call is TRBV7-2, the J call TRBJ2-7; 12 positions agree with TRBD2. The germline V gene has CDR1 SGHTA and CDR2 FQGNSA. The CDR3 runs 15 residues. V gave up 6 bases and J gave up 2 bases; unmatched junction bases: 5. CDR3 nucleotide sequence: TGTGCCAGCAGGCCAACTAGCGGGGGGACCTACGAGCAGTACTTC. This sequence encodes CASRPTSGGTYEQYF.

A remark on this clone: Other DNA sequences from this sample encode an identical CDR3 as well. V usage is TRBV15 and J usage is TRBJ2-5; 7 nucleotides agree with TRBD2. Germline CDR1 and CDR2: LNHNV and YYDKDF (reference sequence). The CDR3 consists of 13 residues. Unmatched junction bases numbered 4, after V lost 4 bases and J lost 5 bases. DNA of the CDR3: TGTGCCACCAGCAACCTCGGGGGGGAGACCCAGTACTTC. Translated, it gives CATSNLGGETQYF.

V usage is TRBV15 and J usage is TRBJ1-1; maybe TRBD1 (6 bases). The CDR3 spans 13 residues. V lost 9 bases and J 0 bases, leaving 11 bases between the germline ends. In germline, CDR1 is LNHNV, CDR2 YYDKDF (reference sequence). The CDR3 loop is CATRTGMNTEAFF. CDR3 in DNA: TGTGCCACAAGAACAGGGATGAACACTGAAGCTTTCTTT.

This rearrangement joins TRBV11-2 to TRBJ2-5, with D perhaps TRBD2 (6 bases). This CDR3 region has 11 residues. Trimming took 7 bases from V and 7 from J, leaving 10 bases between them. Germline CDR1 reads SGHAT; CDR2 reads FQNNGV. The CDR3 region has the DNA TGTGCCAGCACGGGGACTTGGACCCAGTACTTC. Residues: CASTGTWTQYF. Complete variable domain (other parts from reference TRBV11-2 and TRBJ2-5): EAGVAQSPRYKIIEKRQSVAFWCNPISGHATLYWYQQILGQGPKLLIQFQNNGVVDDSQLPKDRFSAERLKGVDSTLKIQPAKLEDSAVYLCASTGTWTQYFGPGTRLLVL.

The chain couples TRBV29-1 to TRBJ2-1; 14 positions match TRBD2. From germline, CDR1 is SQVTM and CDR2 ANQGSEA. CDR3 length: 12 amino acids. V trimming: 4 bases; J trimming: 10 bases; junction bases outside the gene matches: 0. The CDR3 DNA follows: TGCAGCGTTGGGACTAGCGGGGGGGAGCAGTTCTTC. This encodes CSVGTSGGEQFF.

The rearrangement uses TRBV6-1 and TRBJ2-3; 7 bases align to TRBD2. CDR1 is MNHNS and CDR2 is SASEGT in the germline V gene. The ends lost 1 base at V and 4 bases at J; junction bases unmatched: 2. The CDR3 runs to 14 residues. CDR3 amino acids: CASSEGGRADTQYF. The CDR3 DNA reads as TGTGCCAGCAGTGAAGGAGGGAGGGCAGATACGCAGTATTTT.

The rearrangement joins TRBV19 to TRBJ1-2; D is unresolved. This CDR3 contains 12 residues. The germline gives CDR1 LNHDA, CDR2 SQIVND (reference sequence). V lost 2 bases, J lost 4 bases, and 5 bases lay in between. The CDR3 nucleotides are TGTGCCAGTAGTATACGGGCCTATGGCTACACCTTC. Translated: CASSIRAYGYTF.

The chain uses TRBV9 and TRBJ1-5; unclear D gene. V dropped 3 bases and J dropped 0 bases, with 4 bases sitting between them. The CDR3 runs 13 residues. CDR1 is SGDLS and CDR2 is YYNGEE in the germline V gene. The CDR3 spells CASSENSNQPQHF. For the CDR3, the DNA is TGTGCCAGCAGCGAGAATAGCAATCAGCCCCAGCATTTT. Variable domain in full (rest from reference TRBV9 and TRBJ1-5): DSGVTQTPKHLITATGQRVTLRCSPRSGDLSVYWYQQSLDQGLQFLIQYYNGEERAKGNILERFSAQQFPDLHSELNLSSLELGDSALYFCASSENSNQPQHFGDGTRLSIL.

This clone has only one observation. In DNA, the CDR3 is TGCAGCGTTGGACCCTACAATGAGCAGTTCTTC. Translation: CSVGPYNEQFF. This sequence joins TRBV29-1 and TRBJ2-1, with D hard to call. Germline V gene sequence: CDR1 SQVTM, CDR2 ANQGSEA. Trimming took 4 bases from V and 2 from J, leaving 3 bases between them. CDR3 length equals 11 residues.

This chain joins TRBV9 and TRBJ2-3, with 10 nucleotides matching TRBD2. Germline-derived CDR1 and CDR2 are SGDLS and YYNGEE. The CDR3 contains 15 residues. V gave up 6 bases and J gave up 6 bases; unmatched junction bases: 10. CDR3 in amino acids: CASTQRGGWFDTQYF. In nucleotides, the CDR3 is TGTGCCAGCACTCAGCGGGGGGGCTGGTTTGATACGCAGTATTTT. The complete variable domain, with remaining parts taken from reference TRBV9 and TRBJ2-3, reads DSGVTQTPKHLITATGQRVTLRCSPRSGDLSVYWYQQSLDQGLQFLIQYYNGEERAKGNILERFSAQQFPDLHSELNLSSLELGDSALYFCASTQRGGWFDTQYFGPGTRLTVL.